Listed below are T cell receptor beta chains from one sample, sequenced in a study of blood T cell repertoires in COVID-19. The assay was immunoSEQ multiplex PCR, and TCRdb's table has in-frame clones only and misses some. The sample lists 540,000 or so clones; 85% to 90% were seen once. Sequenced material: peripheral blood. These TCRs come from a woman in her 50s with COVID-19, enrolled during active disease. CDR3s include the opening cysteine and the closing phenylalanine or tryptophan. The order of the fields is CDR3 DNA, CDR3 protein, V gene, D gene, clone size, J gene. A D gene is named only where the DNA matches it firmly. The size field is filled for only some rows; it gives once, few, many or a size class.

cdr3_nt: TGCGCCAGCAGCTCTGGGGGACAGGGGGATCAGCCCCAGCATTTT
cdr3_aa: CASSSGGQGDQPQHF
v_call: TRBV5-1
d_call: TRBD1
clone_size: NA
j_call: TRBJ1-5

cdr3_nt: TGTGCCAGTAGTATTGGAGGGACGGTAACTAACACTGAAGCTTTCTTT
cdr3_aa: CASSIGGTVTNTEAFF
v_call: TRBV19
d_call: NA
clone_size: NA
j_call: TRBJ1-1

cdr3_nt: TGTGCCAGCAGTACAGGGTCGGAAAGCTACACCTTC
cdr3_aa: CASSTGSESYTF
v_call: TRBV6-5
d_call: NA
clone_size: NA
j_call: TRBJ1-2

cdr3_nt: TGTGCCAGCAGCTTGCAGCTAGTCCATGGCGAGCAGTACTTC
cdr3_aa: CASSLQLVHGEQYF
v_call: TRBV5-6
d_call: NA
clone_size: NA
j_call: TRBJ2-7

cdr3_nt: TGTGCCACCAGTGACGGGACCGCCGAGGGACTGGATACGCAGTATTTT
cdr3_aa: CATSDGTAEGLDTQYF
v_call: TRBV24-1
d_call: NA
clone_size: NA
j_call: TRBJ2-3

cdr3_nt: TGTGCCAGCCGGGGGGGGCTTGAAAAACTGTTTTTT
cdr3_aa: CASRGGLEKLFF
v_call: TRBV2
d_call: NA
clone_size: NA
j_call: TRBJ1-4

cdr3_nt: TGCAGCGTTAGGACTAGCGGGACCGGGGAGCTGTTTTTT
cdr3_aa: CSVRTSGTGELFF
v_call: TRBV29-1
d_call: TRBD2
clone_size: NA
j_call: TRBJ2-2

cdr3_nt: TGCGCCAGCAGCTTGGTTGCAGGGGGAAGTAGTAGGTCGGCATATGGCTACACCTTC
cdr3_aa: CASSLVAGGSSRSAYGYTF
v_call: TRBV5-1
d_call: TRBD1
clone_size: NA
j_call: TRBJ1-2

cdr3_nt: TGTGCCAGCAGTCACCCCTTACCAGCCGGGGGGCGGATTGAAGCTTTCTTT
cdr3_aa: CASSHPLPAGGRIEAFF
v_call: TRBV6-6
d_call: NA
clone_size: NA
j_call: TRBJ1-1

cdr3_nt: TGTGCCAGCAGCTTGGGAGTAGCGGGGGGGGAGCAGTTCTTC
cdr3_aa: CASSLGVAGGEQFF
v_call: TRBV5-4
d_call: TRBD2
clone_size: NA
j_call: TRBJ2-1

cdr3_nt: TGTGCCAGCAGTTTATCGATTCCAGCGGGGGGGCGCAATGAGCAGTTCTTC
cdr3_aa: CASSLSIPAGGRNEQFF
v_call: TRBV27
d_call: TRBD2
clone_size: few
j_call: TRBJ2-1